Following are 28 T cell receptor beta chains from one sample sequenced in a study of regulatory T cells in long-lasting Graves disease. Described time point: newly diagnosed GD, antithyroid drugs for less than 3 months. PBMC RNA was the source of the TCR library. Arm-PCR with iRepertoire HTBI primers amplified the CDR3 regions for these TCR beta libraries. TCRdb recomputed calls from the multiplex PCR reads with MiXCR, one row per CDR3 protein. Counted here are roughly 500,000 distinct CDR3 sequences, about 13% occurring once; the ten biggest clones make up about 10%. Separately, the same data were catalogued under a study of T cells in Graves' hyperthyroidism and ophthalmopathy.

Sample: peripheral blood mononuclear cells (PBMCs), taken at new diagnosis, from a patient treated with antithyroid drugs. Source of these receptors: a man aged 25-40 years with Graves disease.

Details on this clonotype: The CDR3 does not end in the conserved phenylalanine or tryptophan, so this is likely a read error. This chain joins TRBV24-1 and TRBJ2-2, with 8 bases matching TRBD1. Germline CDR1 KGHDR, CDR2 SFDVKD. CDR3 length: 15 amino acids. Losses at the gene ends were 4 bases for V and 6 bases for J; bases not matched to a gene: 6. This CDR3 reads CATSDPGQGAGELFL. For the CDR3, the DNA is TGTGCCACCAGTGACCCCGGACAGGGCGCCGGGGAGCTGTTTCTT.

The V call is TRBV6-1, the J call TRBJ1-1, with a possible D match to TRBD1 (5 bases). V lost 5 bases to trimming and J lost 7 bases, with 11 bases between them. The CDR3 is made up of 12 amino acids. Germline V gene data show CDR1 as MNHNS and CDR2 as SASEGT. The CDR3 nucleotides read TGTGCCAGCAGTCGGGGGACGGGTGAAGCTTTCTTT. The encoded protein is CASSRGTGEAFF.

On this clonotype itself: Given a much more abundant clone one base away, this may be a read error. The CDR3 does not end in the conserved phenylalanine or tryptophan, so this is likely a read error. The chain links TRBV5-1 to TRBJ2-1, with D possibly called TRBD1 or TRBD2 (5 bases each). The CDR3 is 15 residues long. V lost 3 bases, J lost 5 bases, and 15 bases lay in between. Germline V gene sequence: CDR1 SGHRS, CDR2 YFSETQ. CDR3 coding DNA: TGCGCCAGCAGCTCCCGGGGTTTCAGGGACAATGAGCAGTTCTCC. Translated: CASSSRGFRDNEQFS.

Only a few counts were recorded for this clonotype. The chain has TRBV19 and TRBJ1-1; no clear D gene. V was cut by 0 bases and J by 5 bases, with 10 bases left in between. The germline V gene encodes CDR1 LNHDA and CDR2 SQIVND (reference sequence). CDR3 length: 14 amino acids. The CDR3 nucleotides read TGTGCCAGTAGTATAGAGGGCTTCGGGACTGAAGCTTTCTTT. Its translation is CASSIEGFGTEAFF.

In this sample, this clonotype turned up many times. The chain employs TRBV20-1 and TRBJ1-1, with 9 bases identical to TRBD1. V trimming: 4 bases; J trimming: 3 bases; junction bases outside the gene matches: 6. Germline CDR1 is DFQATT and CDR2 is SNEGSKA (reference sequence). The CDR3 covers 14 residues. Here the CDR3 DNA reads TGCAGTGCTAAAGGGACAGGGTGGGACACTGAAGCTTTCTTT. It codes for CSAKGTGWDTEAFF.

In its sample, this clonotype was seen many times. The genes are TRBV2 and TRBJ2-7, with a possible D match to TRBD1 (5 bases). Germline V CDR1 and CDR2: SNHLY, FYNNEI. This CDR3 spans 12 amino acids. Trimming cost V 11 bases and J 2 bases, with 13 bases left between them. For the CDR3, the DNA is TGTGCCTTACGACAGATAACCTACGAGCAGTACTTC. Its protein product is CALRQITYEQYF.

Many counts were recorded for this clonotype. The chain joins TRBV20-1 to TRBJ2-1, with TRBD2 matching 13 bases. V lost 6 bases and J lost 9; bases outside the gene matches: 8. From germline, CDR1 is DFQATT and CDR2 SNEGSKA (reference sequence). The CDR3 consists of 14 residues. CDR3 sequence reads: CSARTSGSQGEQFF. The CDR3 nucleotides read TGCAGTGCCCGGACTAGCGGGAGTCAGGGTGAGCAGTTCTTC.

This clonotype was observed at least ten times. The chain combines TRBV11-2 with TRBJ2-7; TRBD1 matches 7 bases. With V trimmed by 4 bases and J by 3 bases, 9 bases remained unmatched. This CDR3 region has 15 residues. Germline lookup yields CDR1 SGHAT and CDR2 FQNNGV. The CDR3 reads CASSSYADRDYEQYF. The CDR3 nucleotides read TGTGCCAGCAGCTCATACGCCGACAGGGACTACGAGCAGTACTTC.

This clonotype was observed a handful of times. The chain links TRBV6-2 or TRBV6-3 to TRBJ2-2; D remains ambiguous. The CDR3 spans 13 residues. V was shortened by 5 bases and J by 3 bases, with 7 bases between the two germline ends. Germline CDR1 MNHEY, CDR2 SVGEGT. The CDR3 loop reads CASSVSDTGELFF. The CDR3 DNA reads TGTGCCAGCAGTGTATCCGACACCGGGGAGCTGTTTTTT.

This clonotype came up a few times. CDR3 sequence reads: CASSLSMPLLGVWGSGANVLTF. CDR3 DNA sequence: TGTGCCAGCAGTTTATCGATGCCCCTTTTGGGGGTGTGGGGCTCTGGGGCCAACGTCCTGACTTTC. The chain links TRBV27 to TRBJ2-6; either TRBD1 or TRBD2 may fit D (5 bases each). Germline CDR1 and CDR2: MNHEY and SMNVEV (reference sequence). Trimming pared 0 bases from V and 0 bases from J, leaving 24 bases between. The CDR3 is 22 amino acids.

In its sample, this clonotype was seen many times. The rearrangement links TRBV20-1 to TRBJ2-2, with unresolved D. CDR1 DFQATT and CDR2 SNEGSKA come from the germline V gene (reference sequence). Trimming took off 3 bases at V and 4 bases at J, with 3 bases between the two ends. The CDR3 is 11 residues long. Written as DNA, the CDR3 is TGCAGTGCTAGCCCCACCGGGGAGCTGTTTTTT. Amino acids: CSASPTGELFF.

This clonotype was counted once. The chain combines TRBV2 with TRBJ2-3, with TRBD2 matching over 7 bases. Germline V lookup: CDR1 SNHLY, CDR2 FYNNEI. V shed 5 bases and J 7 bases; nucleotides not matched to a gene: 6. There are 13 residues in the CDR3. CDR3 loop: CASSKRDGYTQYF. CDR3 DNA: TGTGCCAGCAGTAAGCGGGATGGATATACGCAGTATTTT.

The rearrangement uses TRBV7-9 and TRBJ1-3; D gene ambiguous. V was pared by 3 bases and J by 4 bases, with 7 bases between. The CDR3 has 13 amino acids. Germline V lookup: CDR1 SEHNR, CDR2 FQNEAQ (reference sequence). The CDR3 is CASSLVQGNTIYF. The CDR3 bases are TGTGCCAGCAGCTTGGTCCAGGGAAACACCATATATTTT.

This clonotype has a handful of counts. The V call is TRBV6-5, the J call TRBJ2-1, with D perhaps assigned TRBD1 or TRBD2 (6 bases each). V was shortened by 2 bases and J by 8 bases, with 10 bases between the two germline ends. CDR1 MNHEY and CDR2 SVGAGI come from the germline V gene. The CDR3 sequence is 13 residues long. This CDR3 is CASSYGGRDEQFF. CDR3 bases: TGTGCCAGCAGTTACGGGGGGCGGGATGAGCAGTTCTTC.

In nucleotides, the CDR3 is TGTGCCTGGAGATGGTCGGGACTAGCGGGAGTAAGGTACAATGAGCAGTTCTTC. Translation: CAWRWSGLAGVRYNEQFF. The chain is built from TRBV30 and TRBJ2-1; the match to TRBD2 covers 14 bases. CDR3 length: 18 amino acids. Germline assignment: CDR1 GTSNPN and CDR2 SVGIG (reference sequence). V trimming: 3 bases; J trimming: 4 bases; junction bases outside the gene matches: 11.

This clonotype occurred once. A much larger clone lies a single base off, so this may be a read error. This chain connects TRBV30 to TRBJ2-5, with D possibly called TRBD1 or TRBD2 (5 bases each). This CDR3 has 14 residues. Trimming pared 1 base from V and 11 bases from J, leaving 20 bases between. CDR1 GTSNPN and CDR2 SVGIG come from the germline V gene (reference sequence). CDR3 coding DNA: TGTGCCTGGAGTGGAAATAGAGGGGTCAATGAGCAGTACTTC. Translated: CAWSGNRGVNEQYF.

The chain links TRBV24-1 to TRBJ2-5; TRBD1 agrees at 8 bases. Germline loops: CDR1 KGHDR, CDR2 SFDVKD. This CDR3 has 14 residues. V shed 4 bases, J shed 5 bases, and the junction held 5 bases outside the gene matches. DNA of the CDR3: TGTGCCACCAGTGAGTCAGGGGGCTGGGAGACCCAGTACTTC. Its translation is CATSESGGWETQYF.

The V and J genes are TRBV5-6 and TRBJ1-1; D is undetermined. Trimming left V 3 bases short and J 3 bases short, with 3 bases between. Germline V gene data show CDR1 as SGHDT and CDR2 as YYEEEE. This CDR3 comprises 11 residues. CDR3 DNA sequence: TGTGCCAGCAGCTGGTACACTGAAGCTTTCTTT. Protein sequence: CASSWYTEAFF.

On this clonotype: This may be a read error, as it is one base from a much larger clone. This rearrangement joins TRBV20-1 to TRBJ1-1; TRBD1 is a possible D gene (5 bases). This CDR3 comprises 12 residues. Trimming left V 0 bases short and J 11 bases short, with 13 bases between. Germline lookup yields CDR1 DFQATT and CDR2 SNEGSKA (reference sequence). CDR3 in amino acids: CSARDTRKGAFF. The CDR3 DNA reads as TGCAGTGCTAGAGATACTAGGAAGGGGGCTTTCTTT.

As concerns this clonotype: A clone one base away is much larger, so this may be a read error. This chain uses TRBV14 with TRBJ2-5, with D hard to call. Germline CDR1 and CDR2: SGHDN and FVKESK. CDR3 length equals 13 residues. V lost 9 bases and J 1 base, leaving 12 bases between the germline ends. The CDR3 coding sequence is TGTGCCAGTAATGACCCCAGCCAAGAGACCCAGTACTTC. Translating it yields CASNDPSQETQYF. Based on the CDR3 plus reference TRBV14 and TRBJ2-5, the full variable domain is EAGVTQFPSHSVIEKGQTVTLRCDPISGHDNLYWYRRVMGKEIKFLLHFVKESKQDESGMPNNRFLAERTGGTYSTLKVQPAELEDSGVYFCASNDPSQETQYFGPGTRLLVL.

This clonotype was counted ten times or more. The V call is TRBV11-2, the J call TRBJ2-1; D call uncertain. V was cut by 2 bases and J by 4 bases, with 6 bases left in between. The germline V gene has CDR1 SGHAT and CDR2 FQNNGV. The CDR3 is 13 residues long. CDR3 sequence reads: CASSLREYNEQFF. CDR3 bases: TGTGCCAGCAGCTTACGAGAGTACAATGAGCAGTTCTTC.

This clonotype was seen a few times. The chain uses TRBV10-3 and TRBJ1-2; 8 nucleotides line up with TRBD1. This CDR3 comprises 14 residues. The J segment lost 2 bases and the V segment lost 10 bases, leaving 9 bases of the junction unmatched. In germline, CDR1 is ENHRY, CDR2 SYGVKD. The CDR3 nucleotides read TGTGCCACTACAGTGACAGGGGACAACTATGGCTACACCTTC. This encodes CATTVTGDNYGYTF.

This clonotype was observed at least ten times. The rearrangement joins TRBV29-1 to TRBJ1-1, with D perhaps matching TRBD1 (5 bases). The CDR3 covers 13 residues. Germline assignment: CDR1 SQVTM and CDR2 ANQGSEA. Trimming took off 8 bases at V and 4 bases at J, with 17 bases between the two ends. The CDR3 loop reads CSSEAGLGTEAFF. As DNA, the CDR3 is TGCAGCTCCGAAGCAGGGCTTGGCACTGAAGCTTTCTTT.

Worth noting for this clonotype: This may be a read error, as it is one base from a much larger clone. CDR3 protein: CAISEGGGRSEQFF. The CDR3 region has the DNA TGTGCCATCAGTGAAGGGGGCGGGAGAAGTGAGCAGTTCTTC. The J gene is TRBJ2-1, the V gene TRBV10-3; tentatively, D is TRBD1 or TRBD2 (7 bases each). V was cut by 3 bases and J by 9 bases, with 15 bases left in between. This CDR3 spans 14 amino acids. Germline V lookup: CDR1 ENHRY, CDR2 SYGVKD.

This clonotype appeared many times. V usage is TRBV7-3 and J usage is TRBJ2-5; D may correspond to TRBD1 or TRBD2 (5 bases each). This CDR3 comprises 15 residues. Looked up from germline, CDR1 is SGHTA and CDR2 is FQGTGA. Trimming shortened V by 3 bases and J by 1 base, and 12 bases separated the two germline ends. The chain's CDR3 is CASSFGRGRQETQYF. The CDR3 DNA is TGTGCCAGCAGCTTTGGTAGGGGACGCCAAGAGACCCAGTACTTC.

The chain uses TRBV19 and TRBJ2-1; 7 positions match TRBD2. From germline, CDR1 is LNHDA and CDR2 SQIVND (reference sequence). V lost 6 bases to trimming and J lost 9 bases; unmatched junction nucleotides: 11. This CDR3 is 14 amino acids long. The CDR3 sequence is CASRPWEGPAEQFF. The CDR3 DNA reads as TGTGCCAGTAGACCGTGGGAGGGCCCCGCTGAGCAGTTCTTC. Looking up the rest from reference TRBV19 and TRBJ2-1 gives the full variable domain: DGGITQSPKYLFRKEGQNVTLSCEQNLNHDAMYWYRQDPGQGLRLIYYSQIVNDFQKGDIAEGYSVSREKKESFPLTVTSAQKNPTAFYLCASRPWEGPAEQFFGPGTRLTVL.

This clonotype was seen at least ten times. The rearrangement links TRBV5-6 to TRBJ2-7; maybe TRBD2 (6 bases). CDR1 is SGHDT, CDR2 YYEEEE, per germline. Trimming cost V 5 bases and J 0 bases, with 12 bases left between them. The CDR3 is 14 residues long. The CDR3 region has the DNA TGTGCCAGCAGAACCGGGACTGTCTCCTACGAGCAGTACTTC. Protein sequence: CASRTGTVSYEQYF.

This clonotype was detected many times. The rearrangement joins TRBV27 to TRBJ1-2; no clear D. Germline V gives CDR1 MNHEY, CDR2 SMNVEV (reference sequence). This CDR3 has 15 amino acids. Trimming cost V 4 bases and J 8 bases, with 20 bases left between them. The CDR3 region has the DNA TGTGCCAGCAGTTCTTATAGGAATAGGGTTGCGGGCTACACCTTC. Amino acids: CASSSYRNRVAGYTF.